Reported below is one T cell receptor (beta chain). The antigen is not known. The sample is drawn from a study of cytomegalovirus exposure and HLA in healthy donors. Whole-study context: The platform used for the 120 or so validation repertoires matched that of the roughly 700 first-cohort repertoires, a later analysis reported. Findings and caveats of the study: The study recorded about 160 TCR beta chains that were cytomegalovirus-associated.

Repertoires were generated with immunoSEQ multiplex PCR, while TCRdb's copy carries only in-frame clones and drops some. The sample lists 250,000 to 350,000 clones, 88% occurring once. The receptor's source is a man aged 25-45 years in good health and CMV-seronegative. The sample comprised PBMCs.

DNA for the CDR3: TGTGCCTCCCTCAGGGCGAACACTGAAGCTTTCTTT. This sequence encodes CASLRANTEAFF. This chain joins TRBV30 and TRBJ1-1; D may be TRBD1 (5 bases). This CDR3 has 12 residues. V lost 7 bases and J 1 base, leaving 10 bases between the germline ends. Germline CDR1 and CDR2: GTSNPN and SVGIG (reference sequence). Looking up the rest from reference TRBV30 and TRBJ1-1 gives the full variable domain: SQTIHQWPATLVQPVGSPLSLECTVEGTSNPNLYWYRQAAGRGLQLLFYSVGIGQISSEVPQNLSASRPQDRQFILSSKKLLLSDSGFYLCASLRANTEAFFGQGTRLTVV.